The rows below give T cell receptor beta chains drawn from one sample of a study of T-cell reconstitution after alpha-beta-depleted transplantation in children. TCRdb analysed the PCR reads with MiXCR anew, one entry per CDR3 protein. The repertoire holds about 980,000 distinct CDR3 sequences, with roughly 29% as singletons. Here the sequenced sample was PBMCs, mostly from graft donor cells, taken 360 days after TCRalphabeta/CD19-depleted stem cell transplant. Every receptor here comes from a boy under two years old who had a stem cell transplant for SCID, so the T cells may come from the graft donor. Each CDR3 is given with its conserved first and last residue. D genes are given only for firm matches. Size is omitted from some rows. Given values are once, few, many or a class for expanded clones.

v_gene	d_gene	abundance	j_gene	CDR3nt	CDR3aa
TRBV24-1	TRBD1	-	TRBJ2-3	TGTGCCACCAGTGAAACAGGGGGCACAGATACGCAGTATTTT	CATSETGGTDTQYF
TRBV7-8	TRBD1	once	TRBJ2-7	TGTGCCAGCAGCCCCCGGACAGGCCCTGGCGGTTACGAGCAGTACTTC	CASSPRTGPGGYEQYF
TRBV6-2/TRBV6-3	-	few	TRBJ2-5	TGTGCCAGCAGACAACGTACGGGGCTTATGGAGACCCAGTACTTC	CASRQRTGLMETQYF
TRBV2	-	-	TRBJ1-5	TGTGCCAGCAGTGACTCAGGGGGCAATCAGCCCCAGCATTTT	CASSDSGGNQPQHF
TRBV10-3	TRBD1	few	TRBJ2-5	TGTGCCATCAGTGAGTCGACAGGGGCGGGGGAGACCCAGTACTTC	CAISESTGAGETQYF
TRBV27	TRBD1	once	TRBJ2-2	TGTGCCAGCAGGGGGGACAGGTCAACCGGGGAGCTGTTTTTT	CASRGDRSTGELFF
TRBV20-1	-	-	TRBJ2-2	TGCAGTGCCCGACGGGACCGACTAAACACCGGGGAGCTGTTTTTT	CSARRDRLNTGELFF
TRBV6-4	-	-	TRBJ2-3	TGTGCCAGCAGTGCAGAGGGTAGTGGATCGCAGTATTTT	CASSAEGSGSQYF
TRBV3-1	TRBD2	-	TRBJ2-1	TGTGCCAGCAGCCACTTACTAGCGGGGGGGCCCAATGAGCAGTTCTTC	CASSHLLAGGPNEQFF
TRBV7-2	-	-	TRBJ2-2	TGTGCCAGCGGCCGGGGAGTGACCGGGGAGCTGTTTTTT	CASGRGVTGELFF
TRBV24-1	-	-	TRBJ2-2	TGTGCCGCCTCGAGGGGAGGTGGCGGGGAGCTGTTTTTT	CAASRGGGGELFF
TRBV7-8	-	few	TRBJ2-4	TGTGCCAGCAGCCGGTTAGCCGGGACAGCCAAAAACATTCAGTACTTC	CASSRLAGTAKNIQYF
TRBV3-1	TRBD1	-	TRBJ1-4	TGTGCCAGCAGCCAAGGTCTTAAGGGGGCAGGGGAACTGTTTTTT	CASSQGLKGAGELFF
TRBV12-5	-	-	TRBJ1-5	TGTGCTAGTGGTTCCAGCAATCAGCCCCAGCATTTT	CASGSSNQPQHF
TRBV7-6	TRBD1	-	TRBJ2-7	TGTGCCAGCAGCCGGAGTAGGACAGGGGGTTTTTACGAGCAGTACTTC	CASSRSRTGGFYEQYF
TRBV12-3/TRBV12-4	-	-	TRBJ2-4	TGTGCCAGCAGCTCCGGACAGCGACTAGCCAAAAACATTCAGTACTTC	CASSSGQRLAKNIQYF
TRBV15	-	once	TRBJ2-7	TGTGCCACCAGCAGAGATCGGCGCCACGAGCAGTACTTC	CATSRDRRHEQYF
TRBV28	-	-	TRBJ1-6	TGTGCCAGCAGTTTAAACCTGGGGGGTAATTCACCCCTCCACTTT	CASSLNLGGNSPLHF
TRBV11-1	-	-	TRBJ2-1	TGTGCCAGCACCGTAGGGATGGCGCTTCGACACTCCTACAATGAGCAGTTCTTC	CASTVGMALRHSYNEQFF
TRBV2	TRBD1	-	TRBJ1-2	TGTGCCAGCAGTGAGGCCCGGACAGGGAGGTATGGCTACACCTTC	CASSEARTGRYGYTF
TRBV27	TRBD2	-	TRBJ2-1	TGTGCCAGCAGATCGACTAGCGGGGGGTCCTACAATGAGCAGTTCTTC	CASRSTSGGSYNEQFF
TRBV28	-	-	TRBJ1-5	TGTGCCAGCACCACGAACAGGGATCAGCCCCAGCATTTT	CASTTNRDQPQHF
TRBV27	TRBD1	few	TRBJ1-4	TGTGCCAGCAGTACCAACAGGGGTGAAAAACTGTTTTTT	CASSTNRGEKLFF
TRBV11-2	TRBD1	-	TRBJ1-2	TGTGCCAGCCGCCGTCCCGGGACAGGGAAGGACGATGGCTACACCTTC	CASRRPGTGKDDGYTF
TRBV12-3/TRBV12-4	TRBD1	-	TRBJ2-7	TGTGCCAGCAGTGCACCCGACAGGGTCTCCTACGAGCAGTACTTC	CASSAPDRVSYEQYF
TRBV20-1	-	-	TRBJ2-3	TGCAGTGCTAGATGGCCTAGCGGCACAGATACGCAGTATTTT	CSARWPSGTDTQYF
TRBV5-5	TRBD2	-	TRBJ2-6	TGTGCCAGCAGCCTGGGACTAGCGCCCGGGGCCAACGTCCTGACTTTC	CASSLGLAPGANVLTF
TRBV28	-	-	TRBJ2-2	TGTGCCAGCAGTGTTAGCTGGGAGCTGTTTTTT	CASSVSWELFF
TRBV10-2	-	-	TRBJ2-7	TGCGCCACCGGTGGCCGAATTGGATACGAGCAGTACTTC	CATGGRIGYEQYF
TRBV7-3	TRBD1	-	TRBJ2-5	TGTGCCAGCAGCTTAAGTCAGGGGGAAGAGACCCAGTACTTC	CASSLSQGEETQYF
TRBV18	TRBD2	few	TRBJ2-7	TGTGCCAGCTCACCAGGACTAGCGTCCGCGCACACCTACGAGCAGTACTTC	CASSPGLASAHTYEQYF
TRBV29-1	-	few	TRBJ1-2	TGCAGCGTTGAACCACTCTGGGGCTATGGCTACACCTTC	CSVEPLWGYGYTF
TRBV2	-	many	TRBJ2-5	TGTGCCAGCAGGATTACAGTTCAAGAGACCCAGTACTTC	CASRITVQETQYF
TRBV28	-	few	TRBJ1-4	TGTGCCAGCAGTGGGAGCACAACTAATGAAAAACTGTTTTTT	CASSGSTTNEKLFF
TRBV7-6	-	few	TRBJ2-7	TGTGCCAGCAGCTTAAAAGAACCCTACGAGCAGTACTTC	CASSLKEPYEQYF
TRBV2	-	-	TRBJ1-6	TGTGCCAGCAGGGAGGACGGTTCACCCCTCCACTTT	CASREDGSPLHF
TRBV5-1	-	-	TRBJ2-7	TGCGCCAGCAGCCTAGACGGGCTCTCCTACGAGCAGTACTTC	CASSLDGLSYEQYF
TRBV12-3/TRBV12-4	-	few	TRBJ2-5	TGTGCCTCCAAGTGGGGGGACGCAGAGACCCAGTACTTC	CASKWGDAETQYF
TRBV2	TRBD2	few	TRBJ2-3	TGTGCCAGCAGCGTTACCCTAGCGGGGGATAGCACAGATACGCAGTATTTT	CASSVTLAGDSTDTQYF
TRBV20-1	-	-	TRBJ1-1	TGCAGTGCTAGCAGGAAGAACACTGAAGCTTTCTTT	CSASRKNTEAFF
TRBV7-6	TRBD2	few	TRBJ2-1	TGTGCCAGCAGCTCGCTTCCGGGGGGGTTCAGGAATGAGCAGTTCTTC	CASSSLPGGFRNEQFF
TRBV28	TRBD1	-	TRBJ2-5	TGTGCCAGCAGGACAGGGGGCTGGGAGACCCAGTACTTC	CASRTGGWETQYF
TRBV7-8	TRBD2	few	TRBJ2-1	TGTGCCAGCAGCTCTGCCCCCGGGACTAGGGGCAATGAGCAGTTCTTC	CASSSAPGTRGNEQFF
TRBV4-3	-	few	TRBJ2-7	TGCGCCAGCAGCCAAGATCTAGGTTCCTCCTACGAGCAGTACTTC	CASSQDLGSSYEQYF
TRBV6-5	-	-	TRBJ2-1	TGTGCCAGCAGTTACTCGAGGGCAGCTGAGCAGTTCTTC	CASSYSRAAEQFF
TRBV20-1	TRBD1	-	TRBJ1-6	TGCAGTGCCGGACAGGGAACGGGATCACCCCTCCACTTT	CSAGQGTGSPLHF